Each of the 7 T cell receptor beta chains below was sequenced from the same sample in a study of blood T cell repertoires in COVID-19. This table comes from immunoSEQ multiplex PCR, and its TCRdb copy is limited to in-frame clones, with some not included. This sample carries roughly 54,000 clones, 91% of them seen once, and the ten largest clones take 5.5% to 7.5%. The sequenced sample was peripheral blood. These receptors were obtained from an older woman with active or convalescent COVID-19.

The chain combines TRBV18 with TRBJ2-3, with a weak D call TRBD1 (6 bases). The CDR3 extends over 15 amino acids. Germline-derived CDR1 and CDR2 are KGHSH and LQKENI. V lost 3 bases to trimming and J lost 1 base, with 11 bases between them. The CDR3 nucleotides read TGTGCCAGCTCACCCCAAGGGGGTGGCACAGATACGCAGTATTTT. Amino acids: CASSPQGGGTDTQYF.

Notes on this clone: A read error may account for a junction end that differs from germline. The chain joins TRBV28 to TRBJ1-2, with 9 bases lining up with TRBD1. The CDR3 covers 13 residues. The V gene's germline CDR1 is MDHEN and CDR2 SYDVKM. The CDR3 is CASSWEQGARISF. The CDR3 region has the DNA TGTGCCAGCAGTTGGGAACAGGGGGCCCGAATCTCCTTC.

V is TRBV5-1 and J is TRBJ1-4; no firm D call. Germline CDR1 reads SGHRS; CDR2 reads YFSETQ. This CDR3 region has 15 residues. Trimming stripped 1 base from V and 0 bases from J, with 7 bases between. Here the CDR3 DNA reads TGCGCCAGCAGCTTGATGCTACCAACTAATGAAAAACTGTTTTTT. Its protein product is CASSLMLPTNEKLFF.

The chain uses TRBV25-1 and TRBJ2-3; TRBD2 is a possible D gene (5 bases). There are 15 residues in the CDR3. Trimming shortened V by 1 base and J by 4 bases, and 12 bases separated the two germline ends. The V gene's germline CDR1 is MGHDK and CDR2 SYGVNS. The CDR3 region is CASSEFIGVSDTQYF. For the CDR3, the DNA is TGTGCCAGCAGTGAATTTATCGGGGTTTCAGATACGCAGTATTTT.

This clone showed up just a few times. The rearrangement links TRBV6-5 to TRBJ2-1; 10 bases line up with TRBD2. With V trimmed by 7 bases and J by 6 bases, 9 bases remained unmatched. This CDR3 contains 15 residues. Germline CDR1 and CDR2: MNHEY and SVGAGI. The CDR3 nucleotides are TGTGCCAGCAACCCGGGACTAGCGACCAGCAATGAGCAGTTCTTC. Residues: CASNPGLATSNEQFF.

This chain links TRBV5-6 with TRBJ2-7; D gene unclear. The V gene's germline CDR1 is SGHDT and CDR2 YYEEEE. V was trimmed by 1 base and J by 2 bases, leaving 7 bases between them. This CDR3 is built from 13 residues. CDR3 bases: TGTGCCAGCAGCTTGCGGGTCACCTACGAGCAGTACTTC. It is translated as CASSLRVTYEQYF.

This chain joins TRBV6-5 and TRBJ2-7; D is ambiguous. Germline V CDR1 and CDR2: MNHEY, SVGAGI. The CDR3 is made up of 13 amino acids. Trimming pared 11 bases from V and 3 bases from J, leaving 17 bases between. Here the CDR3 DNA reads TGTGCCGCCGGCCGTACAAACTACTACGAGCAGTACTTC. This encodes CAAGRTNYYEQYF.